The rows below give T cell receptor beta chains drawn from one sample of a study of blood T cell repertoires in COVID-19. Assay: immunoSEQ multiplex PCR; the TCRdb copy retains only in-frame clones and omits some. This table has about 35,000 clones, around 80% appearing once. The sequencing input was peripheral blood. Every receptor here comes from a man at least 80 years old with active or convalescent COVID-19. The CDR3 runs from the conserved cysteine through the conserved F or W. Fields, in order: CDR3 DNA, CDR3 protein, J gene, clone size, V gene, D gene. The D gene is left open where the match is weak. Size tells how often a clone was seen (once, few, many) or the class of an expanded clone, and some rows leave it out.

TGTGCCAGCAGGGACGGGGGCTCTGGAAACACCATATATTTT	CASRDGGSGNTIYF	TRBJ1-3	few	TRBV27	-
TGCAGCGGGGCTAGTGGGACAGGGCTGGGGGCTTTCTTT	CSGASGTGLGAFF	TRBJ1-1	few	TRBV29-1	TRBD1
TGTGCCAGCTCTAAGGACAGGGTCGGAAACATTCAGTACTTC	CASSKDRVGNIQYF	TRBJ2-4	-	TRBV2	TRBD1
TGTGCCAGCAGTTTATCGGGGATTCTACTTCAAGAGCAGTACTTC	CASSLSGILLQEQYF	TRBJ2-7	-	TRBV28	-
TGTGCCAGCACGGGACAGGGCCACAATGAGCAGTTCTTC	CASTGQGHNEQFF	TRBJ2-1	-	TRBV28	TRBD1
TGTGCCATCAAGAGCGGGAGTCAGGACTACGAGCAGTACTTC	CAIKSGSQDYEQYF	TRBJ2-7	-	TRBV28	TRBD2
TGTGCCAGCAGCCTCGCGGGCGCAGCCTCCTACGAGCAGTACTTC	CASSLAGAASYEQYF	TRBJ2-7	few	TRBV3-1/TRBV3-2	-
TGTGCTAGCAGCTTAGTACTAGCAAATGAGCAGTTCTTC	CASSLVLANEQFF	TRBJ2-1	-	TRBV7-7	-
TGTGCCATCAGTGAGTCGTGGACAGGGACCCACAATGAGCAGTTCTTC	CAISESWTGTHNEQFF	TRBJ2-1	-	TRBV10-3	TRBD1
TGTGCCAGCAGCCCTACTAGCGGGAGGGCGGCGGCCAAAAACATTCAGTACTTC	CASSPTSGRAAAKNIQYF	TRBJ2-4	-	TRBV28	TRBD2
TGTGCCAGCAGCCGACAGGCCCTCTATGGCTACACCTTC	CASSRQALYGYTF	TRBJ1-2	-	TRBV12-3/TRBV12-4	-
TGTGCCAGCAGCCAAGATCAGGACAGGGGCGGCTACACCTTC	CASSQDQDRGGYTF	TRBJ1-2	-	TRBV14	TRBD1
TGCGCCAGCAGCCAGCCGGGACTAGCGGGGGCTGAGCAGTTCTTC	CASSQPGLAGAEQFF	TRBJ2-1	-	TRBV4-3	TRBD2
TGTGCCAGCAGGATCCAGCGAGAAGCTTTCTTT	CASRIQREAFF	TRBJ1-1	many	TRBV6-5	-
TGTGCCAGCAGCGCCGGGACTAGGGTATACGAGCAGTACTTC	CASSAGTRVYEQYF	TRBJ2-7	-	TRBV6-5	TRBD2
TGCGCCAGCAGCGTCGAGAGTCGGAGCACAGATACGCAGTATTTT	CASSVESRSTDTQYF	TRBJ2-3	-	TRBV5-1	-
TGCGCCAGCAGCCCGGTCCTAGCGGGAGGGCCCCCCGGGGAGCTGTTTTTT	CASSPVLAGGPPGELFF	TRBJ2-2	-	TRBV5-1	TRBD2
TGTGCCAGCAGCTTAGGGACGGGAGGGACCTACAATGAGCAGTTCTTC	CASSLGTGGTYNEQFF	TRBJ2-1	-	TRBV11-2	TRBD2
TGCGCCAGCAGCCAAGATCGGAGCACAGATACGCAGTATTTT	CASSQDRSTDTQYF	TRBJ2-3	-	TRBV4-1	-
TGTGCCAGCAGTTATCCCCCCGGCGGAAATTTGAACACTGAAGCTTTCTTT	CASSYPPGGNLNTEAFF	TRBJ1-1	-	TRBV6-2/TRBV6-3	-
TGTGCCAGCAGTCCTGGAACGGGACAGGGATCCCAGGCCCAGTACTTC	CASSPGTGQGSQAQYF	TRBJ2-5	-	TRBV7-8	TRBD1
TGTGCCAGCAGCCCAGGGGCTCAGCAGTACTTC	CASSPGAQQYF	TRBJ2-7	many	TRBV6-5	-
TGTGCCTCCAGAGAGGGGGCAAACTATGGCTACACCTTC	CASREGANYGYTF	TRBJ1-2	-	TRBV7-8	TRBD1
TGTGCCAGTAGTATGCGGACAGGGTCTGGAAACACCATATATTTT	CASSMRTGSGNTIYF	TRBJ1-3	-	TRBV19	TRBD1
TGTGCCAGCAGGGATTCTAGCGTTAAAGAGACCCAGTACTTC	CASRDSSVKETQYF	TRBJ2-5	-	TRBV2	-
TGTGCTAGCAGCTCCGGGACTAGCGACACAGATACGCAGTATTTT	CASSSGTSDTDTQYF	TRBJ2-3	few	TRBV7-7	TRBD2
TGTGCCAGCAAAGGGGGACTAGCGGGAGGGACAGATACGCAGTATTTT	CASKGGLAGGTDTQYF	TRBJ2-3	once	TRBV2	TRBD2
TGCAGTGCTAGTACAGGGCTGGGGTTGGGAGAGACCCAGTACTTC	CSASTGLGLGETQYF	TRBJ2-5	-	TRBV20-1	-
TGTGCCAGCAGTTTGGCCCCGAACACTGAAGCTTTCTTT	CASSLAPNTEAFF	TRBJ1-1	-	TRBV28	-
TGTGCCAGCAGGGCACAGGGGGAGCTGTTTTTT	CASRAQGELFF	TRBJ2-2	few	TRBV6-1	-
TGTGCCAGTAGTATAGGACTAGCGGGGTACAATGAGCAGTTCTTC	CASSIGLAGYNEQFF	TRBJ2-1	-	TRBV19	TRBD2
TGTGCCACCTCTTACAGCCTCATGAACACTGAAGCTTTCTTT	CATSYSLMNTEAFF	TRBJ1-1	-	TRBV19	-
TGTGCCACCAGTCACAAACGCACAGATACGCAGTATTTT	CATSHKRTDTQYF	TRBJ2-3	once	TRBV24-1	-
TGTGCCAGCAGCCACAGGGGGGCCCAAGAGACCCAGTACTTC	CASSHRGAQETQYF	TRBJ2-5	-	TRBV6-6	TRBD1
TGTGCCAGTAGTATCCGGACAGTCCATTCACCCCTCCACTTT	CASSIRTVHSPLHF	TRBJ1-6	-	TRBV19	-
TGTGCCAGCAGTCGCCCGGGACTAGCGGGGGAGCAGTTCTTC	CASSRPGLAGEQFF	TRBJ2-1	once	TRBV27	TRBD2
TGTGCCAGCAGTGAAGCGAGGGGGACTAGCGGGAGTACGCAGTATTTT	CASSEARGTSGSTQYF	TRBJ2-3	-	TRBV2	TRBD2
TGTGCCAGCAGTTACCTTTTAGCGGCATACGAGCAGTACTTC	CASSYLLAAYEQYF	TRBJ2-7	-	TRBV6-2/TRBV6-3	-
TGTGCCAGCAGCTTAGTACAGCCAAAAGAGACCCAGTACTTC	CASSLVQPKETQYF	TRBJ2-5	-	TRBV7-9	-
TGTGCCAGTAGTATAGAGGGTCGGCAGGGGGCTTTCTTT	CASSIEGRQGAFF	TRBJ1-1	once	TRBV19	-
TGTGCCAGCAGCACTCGTAGCGGGAGCTCCTACGAGCAGTACTTC	CASSTRSGSSYEQYF	TRBJ2-7	-	TRBV28	TRBD2
TGTGCCAGCAGCTTACAGGGATCCGAGCAGTACTTC	CASSLQGSEQYF	TRBJ2-7	-	TRBV5-6	-
TGCGCCAGCAGCCAGTTCTTTGGGGAGTATGGCTACACCTTC	CASSQFFGEYGYTF	TRBJ1-2	-	TRBV4-3	-
TGTGCCAGTAGTAGCCCTCGGGGTAATAATGAAAAACTGTTTTTT	CASSSPRGNNEKLFF	TRBJ1-4	-	TRBV19	-
TGTGCCAGCAGCGGGACTAGCGGTTTGAATGAGCAGTTCTTC	CASSGTSGLNEQFF	TRBJ2-1	-	TRBV9	TRBD2
TGCGCCAGCAGCCAAGATCCGAGCTCTGGAAACACCATATATTTT	CASSQDPSSGNTIYF	TRBJ1-3	-	TRBV4-3	-
TGCGCCAGCAGTAGGGACTCCTATTACAATGAGCAGTTCTTC	CASSRDSYYNEQFF	TRBJ2-1	-	TRBV10-2	-
TGTGCTAGTGCCGGGGGTTTCGGGGAAAAACTGTTTTTT	CASAGGFGEKLFF	TRBJ1-4	-	TRBV12-5	-
TGTGCCAGCAGTGAAGGAGGCCGCTATGGCTACACCTTC	CASSEGGRYGYTF	TRBJ1-2	-	TRBV6-1	-
TGTGCCAGCAGCCCGGGAATCTCCACCTTGCAGTTCTTC	CASSPGISTLQFF	TRBJ2-1	-	TRBV7-3	-
TGTGCCAGCAGCCAAGAGTGGACTCAGGGGGCCTACGAGCAGTACTTC	CASSQEWTQGAYEQYF	TRBJ2-7	-	TRBV4-2	TRBD1
TGTGCCAGCAGCGTTCCGGCGGCCCCAGAGATAAGCGAGCAGTACTTC	CASSVPAAPEISEQYF	TRBJ2-7	-	TRBV9	-
TGTGCCAGCAGTCCCTACCCAGGGGGCAGGGGAGGGGGCTACACCTTC	CASSPYPGGRGGGYTF	TRBJ1-2	-	TRBV28	TRBD1
TGTGCCAGCAGCCCGTATACTAGACAGGGAATGGGAGGGCAGTACTTC	CASSPYTRQGMGGQYF	TRBJ2-7	-	TRBV7-9	-
TGTGCCAGCAGCCAAGACCGCCCCGGGAGGTTCATGAACACTGAAGCTTTCTTT	CASSQDRPGRFMNTEAFF	TRBJ1-1	-	TRBV14	-